This T cell receptor beta chain came from a study of shared clonotypes between healthy human individuals. Trimming pared 2 bases from V and 5 bases from J, leaving 13 bases between. This CDR3 contains 14 residues. Germline assignment: CDR1 SGDLS and CDR2 YYNGEE. Generated by immunoSEQ multiplex PCR, the TCRdb table keeps only in-frame clones and is missing some. The profile shows roughly 700,000 clones, 74% of them singletons. The receptor was derived from a woman between 25 and 40 years old in good health. The sequenced material came from memory CD4+ T cells sorted from blood. Subset in this sample: CD45RA-negative fraction. The chain links TRBV9 to TRBJ1-2; D remains ambiguous. The CDR3, as DNA: TGTGCCAGCAGCGTCGGTTCCGCCCCGTATGGCTACACCTTC. This gives the protein CASSVGSAPYGYTF.